The 4 T cell receptor beta chains presented below share a single source sample, sequenced in a study of molecular identifiers for immune sequencing clone quantification. TCRdb re-analysed the PCR reads in MiXCR, keeping a single row per CDR3 protein. The sample has roughly 97,000 distinct CDR3 sequences, more than 20% seen once. The material sequenced was naive CD8+ T cells from blood, with Jurkat cell RNA spiked in. Subset: FACS-sorted CD8+CD4-CCR7+CD45RA+ naive T cells. These receptors all stem from a human donor in good health. Some libraries in this study had Jurkat cell RNA spiked in.

This clonotype has at least ten counts. The chain recombines TRBV20-1 with TRBJ2-3; D not resolved. Germline CDR1 DFQATT, CDR2 SNEGSKA (reference sequence). With 0 bases removed from V and 7 bases from J, the gap between germline ends came to 5 bases. This CDR3 region has 11 residues. Here the CDR3 reads CSAREGNTQYF. Here the CDR3 DNA reads TGCAGTGCTAGAGAGGGGAATACGCAGTATTTT.

This clonotype has just a few counts. The V call is TRBV11-2, the J call TRBJ2-1; no definite D call. CDR1 and CDR2 (germline): SGHAT, FQNNGV. The CDR3 runs to 16 residues. The V and J ends lost 1 base and 0 bases respectively, with 10 bases between them. In DNA, the CDR3 is TGTGCCAGCAGCTTAGTGGTAAGCAGCTCCTACAATGAGCAGTTCTTC. Encoded protein: CASSLVVSSSYNEQFF.

This clonotype was detected many times. The V and J genes are TRBV4-3 and TRBJ1-1; D is unclear. V was trimmed by 3 bases and J by 0 bases, leaving 11 bases between them. Germline CDR1 is LGHNA and CDR2 is YSLEER. This CDR3 is built from 15 residues. The CDR3 region is CASSQRTTMNTEAFF. The CDR3, as DNA: TGCGCCAGCAGCCAGAGGACCACCATGAACACTGAAGCTTTCTTT.

On this clonotype itself: This may arise from a read error, as a much more abundant clone is one base away. The CDR3 loop is CASSQVFGDSEIQYF. CDR3 DNA: TGCGCCAGCAGCCAAGTGTTCGGGGATTCGGAGATCCAGTACTTC. The chain recombines TRBV4-1 with TRBJ2-5; tentative D call: TRBD2 (5 bases). Per the germline V gene, CDR1 is MGHRA and CDR2 is YSYEKL. This CDR3 is 15 amino acids long.